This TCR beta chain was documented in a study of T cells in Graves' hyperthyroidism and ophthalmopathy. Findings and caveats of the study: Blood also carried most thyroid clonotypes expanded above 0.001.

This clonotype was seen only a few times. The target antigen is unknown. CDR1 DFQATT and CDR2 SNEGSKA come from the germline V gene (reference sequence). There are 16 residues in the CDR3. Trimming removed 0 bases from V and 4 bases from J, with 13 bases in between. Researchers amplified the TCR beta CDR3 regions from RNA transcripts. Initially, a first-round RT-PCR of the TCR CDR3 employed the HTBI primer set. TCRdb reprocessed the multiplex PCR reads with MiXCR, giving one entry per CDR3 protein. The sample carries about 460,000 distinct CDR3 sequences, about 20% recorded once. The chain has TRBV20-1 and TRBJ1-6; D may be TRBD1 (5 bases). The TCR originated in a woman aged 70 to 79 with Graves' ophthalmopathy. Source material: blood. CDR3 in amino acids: CSARERGLGYNSPLHF. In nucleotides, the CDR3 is TGCAGTGCTAGAGAACGGGGACTGGGGTATAATTCACCCCTCCACTTT.